This TCR beta chain was retrieved from a study of CD8 T cells in ankylosing spondylitis (dated by TCRdb to about 2017). Some background on the complete study: The study profiled T cell receptor beta repertoires in healthy donors and ankylosing spondylitis patients to find disease-linked TCR variants. The full study cohort comprised some 27 ankylosing spondylitis patients and about 110 healthy donors. Samples of peripheral blood were taken, and for ankylosing spondylitis patients, synovial fluid was collected as well.

Study-level results and caveats: Some motif variants had previously been reported in the synovial fluid and blood of reactive arthritis patients, which suggests shared mechanisms of disease initiation. The disease-linked clones were reported to be significantly enriched in matched synovial fluid samples from ankylosing spondylitis patients. A CD8+ phenotype was shown by the disease-linked clones, which were found at relatively low frequencies in peripheral blood. Blood from ankylosing spondylitis patients appeared to be characterized by a TCR beta motif composed of eight or nine highly homologous amino acid variants.

Inclusive of the bounding cysteine and phenylalanine, the CDR3 is 15 residues long. Solely the CDR3 DNA is kept, with 45 bases framed from the first base. Between the V and J ends, shortened by 5 bases and 8 bases respectively, the junction contains 21 bases. The germline V gene gives CDR1 as SGHAT and CDR2 as FQNNGV. TCRdb shows the sequencer as Illumina HiSeq 2500. Quantitative 5'-RACE with molecular barcodes was used to prepare TCR beta libraries. The authors' analysis ran thus. Disease-linked TCR variants were identified with a new computational method built on a probabilistic model of VDJ rearrangement. In-frame beta chains were kept once TCRdb had trimmed the public reads at Q25 with fastp and called clones with MiXCR. Entries that share a CDR3 protein sequence are merged under the most common genes and DNA. These V and J calls rely on TCRdb rather than the paper's analysis. This sample gives a few hundred thousand distinct CDR3 sequences in total; over 15% of them show up just once. The leading ten clones occupy just over 1% of the sample.

This clonotype was counted a few times. The specificity of this receptor is unknown. No base quality information exists; no much larger clone differs at one position. Sequencing input: blood, either unsorted or a sorted T cell fraction (not recorded which). The clonotype originates from a male donor with ankylosing spondylitis. The rearranged chain carries TRBV11-2 and TRBJ1-1, and possibly TRBD1, on 5 matching bases. The DNA sequence follows: TGTGCCAGCAGCCAACGAGGAAGCCGGGACGGCGAAGCTTTCTTT. The translation is CASSQRGSRDGEAFF.